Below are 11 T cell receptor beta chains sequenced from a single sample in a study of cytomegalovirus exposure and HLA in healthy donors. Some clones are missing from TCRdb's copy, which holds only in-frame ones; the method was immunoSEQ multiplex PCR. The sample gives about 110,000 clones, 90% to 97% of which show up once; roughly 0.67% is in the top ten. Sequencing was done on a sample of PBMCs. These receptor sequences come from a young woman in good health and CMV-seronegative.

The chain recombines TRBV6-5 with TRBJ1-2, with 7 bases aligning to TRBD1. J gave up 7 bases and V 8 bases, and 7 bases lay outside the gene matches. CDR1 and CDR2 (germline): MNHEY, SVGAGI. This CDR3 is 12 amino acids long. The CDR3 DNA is TGTGCCAGCCGGAAGGGGGCGGGTGGCTACACCTTC. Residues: CASRKGAGGYTF.

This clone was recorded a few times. As DNA, the CDR3 is TGTGCCAGCAGTGTTCGCGGGGATGCTTCACCCCTCCACTTT. Its translation: CASSVRGDASPLHF. The chain links TRBV2 to TRBJ1-6; D is unresolved. CDR1 and CDR2 (germline): SNHLY, FYNNEI. V lost 4 bases and J 9 bases, leaving 13 bases between the germline ends. The CDR3 spans 14 residues.

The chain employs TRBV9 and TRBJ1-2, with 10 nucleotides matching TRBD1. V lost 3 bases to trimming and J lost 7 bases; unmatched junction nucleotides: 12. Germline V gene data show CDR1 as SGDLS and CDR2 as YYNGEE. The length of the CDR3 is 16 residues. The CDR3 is CASSAQSGTGAGGYTF. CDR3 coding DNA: TGTGCCAGCAGCGCACAATCCGGGACAGGGGCGGGTGGCTACACCTTC.

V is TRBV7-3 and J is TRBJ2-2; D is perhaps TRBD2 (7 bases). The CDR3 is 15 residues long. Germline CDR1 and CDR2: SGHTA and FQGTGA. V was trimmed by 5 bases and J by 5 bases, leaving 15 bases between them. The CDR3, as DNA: TGTGCCAGCAGCAGAGAAGGGGGGGGAACCGGGGAGCTGTTTTTT. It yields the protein CASSREGGGTGELFF.

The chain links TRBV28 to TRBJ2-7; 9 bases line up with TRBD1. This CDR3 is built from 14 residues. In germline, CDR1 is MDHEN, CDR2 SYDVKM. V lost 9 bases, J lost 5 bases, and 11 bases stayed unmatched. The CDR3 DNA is TGTGCCAGTCCACCTAGGACAGGGGCCAACGAGCAGTACTTC. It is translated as CASPPRTGANEQYF.

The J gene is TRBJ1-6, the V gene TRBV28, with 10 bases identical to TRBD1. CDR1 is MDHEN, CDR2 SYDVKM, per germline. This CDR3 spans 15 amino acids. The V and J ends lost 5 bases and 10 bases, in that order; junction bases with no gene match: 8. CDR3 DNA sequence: TGTGCCAGCAGTACCCTGACAGGGGGCCAATCACCCCTCCACTTT. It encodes CASSTLTGGQSPLHF.

The CDR3 is CASSQGKEYNSPLHF. DNA for the CDR3: TGTGCCAGCTCACAGGGGAAGGAATATAATTCACCCCTCCACTTT. This sequence joins TRBV18 and TRBJ1-6; weak D call: TRBD1 (5 bases). This CDR3 has 15 residues. CDR1 is KGHSH and CDR2 is LQKENI in the germline V gene. The ends were cut back, 4 bases at V and 4 bases at J, with 11 bases in the middle.

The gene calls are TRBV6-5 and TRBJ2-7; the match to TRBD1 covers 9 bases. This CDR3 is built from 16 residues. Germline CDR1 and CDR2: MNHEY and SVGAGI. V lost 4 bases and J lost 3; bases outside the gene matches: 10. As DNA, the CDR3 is TGTGCCAGCAGTTCCCCCCTTGAGACAGGGGGCTACGAGCAGTACTTC. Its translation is CASSSPLETGGYEQYF.

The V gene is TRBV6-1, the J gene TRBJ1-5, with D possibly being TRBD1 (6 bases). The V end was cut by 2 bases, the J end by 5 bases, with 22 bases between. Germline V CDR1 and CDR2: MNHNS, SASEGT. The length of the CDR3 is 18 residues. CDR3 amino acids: CASSERPYGQKYYQPQHF. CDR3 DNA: TGTGCCAGCAGTGAACGGCCCTATGGACAGAAATACTATCAGCCCCAGCATTTT.

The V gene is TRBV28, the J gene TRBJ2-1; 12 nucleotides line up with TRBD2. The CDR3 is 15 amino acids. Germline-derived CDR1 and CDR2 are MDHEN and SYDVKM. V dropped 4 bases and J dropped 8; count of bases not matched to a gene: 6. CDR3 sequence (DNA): TGTGCCAGCAGTTCCCAGACTAGCGGGAGACATGAGCAGTTCTTC. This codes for CASSSQTSGRHEQFF.

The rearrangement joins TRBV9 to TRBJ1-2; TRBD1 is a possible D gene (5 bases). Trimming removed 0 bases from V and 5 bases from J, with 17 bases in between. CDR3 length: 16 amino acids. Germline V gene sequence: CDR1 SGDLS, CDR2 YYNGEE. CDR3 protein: CASSVEGGRRGYGYTF. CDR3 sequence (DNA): TGTGCCAGCAGCGTAGAGGGCGGCCGGCGGGGGTATGGCTACACCTTC.